Presented here are 9 T cell receptor beta chains from one specimen sequenced in a study of a mutant IDH1 vaccine in newly diagnosed glioma. Profiling relied on immunoSEQ multiplex PCR, and the TCRdb table lists in-frame clones only, not all of them. The sample has tens of thousands of clones, 76% seen once. The antigens for these receptors are not known. Regarding time point: week 35, safety follow-up. A single vaccine dose contained 300 ug of mutant IDH1 20-mer peptide, and topical imiquimod was used with it. Source: PBMCs, taken from a glioma patient whose treatment included an IDH1 peptide vaccine. These receptors were taken from a man aged 40-50 years with glioma.

The genes are TRBV4-1 and TRBJ2-3; 10 nucleotides line up with TRBD2. J lost 1 base, V lost 3 bases, and 7 bases had no gene match. The germline gives CDR1 MGHRA, CDR2 YSYEKL. The CDR3 is made up of 17 amino acids. DNA for the CDR3: TGCGCCAGCAGCCAGGGGTTAGCGGGAGGCCGCACAGATACGCAGTATTTT. Translation gives CASSQGLAGGRTDTQYF.

The chain uses TRBV25-1 and TRBJ1-6, with D possibly being TRBD1 (6 bases). V gave up 2 bases and J gave up 2 bases, with 16 bases separating them. Germline loops: CDR1 MGHDK, CDR2 SYGVNS. This CDR3 is 18 amino acids long. In nucleotides, the CDR3 is TGTGCCAGCAGTGAAAGGGGGGACCGGTCAGCCTATAATTCACCCCTCCACTTT. Translated, it gives CASSERGDRSAYNSPLHF.

The chain uses TRBV10-2 and TRBJ2-3; unclear D gene. Germline V lookup: CDR1 WSHSY, CDR2 SAAADI. The CDR3 covers 12 residues. V dropped 6 bases and J dropped 0 bases, with 4 bases sitting between them. The CDR3: CASRLSTDTQYF. CDR3 bases: TGCGCCAGCAGACTCAGCACAGATACGCAGTATTTT.

V usage is TRBV29-1 and J usage is TRBJ2-3; D is perhaps TRBD2 (5 bases). From germline, CDR1 is SQVTM and CDR2 ANQGSEA. Trimming took off 3 bases at V and 4 bases at J, with 5 bases between the two ends. This CDR3 is 11 amino acids long. The CDR3 nucleotides are TGCAGCGTTGAGAGGGCAGATACGCAGTATTTT. Its protein is CSVERADTQYF.

This chain uses TRBV2 with TRBJ1-5, with D hard to call. The length of the CDR3 is 13 residues. Trimming removed 8 bases from V and 1 base from J, with 9 bases in between. Germline CDR1 is SNHLY and CDR2 is FYNNEI. In DNA, the CDR3 is TGTGCCAGCTCCTGGGAAAGCAATCAGCCCCAGCATTTT. This translates into CASSWESNQPQHF.

The chain uses TRBV6-1 and TRBJ2-3, with a tentative D call TRBD2 (6 bases). Germline lookup yields CDR1 MNHNS and CDR2 SASEGT. The CDR3 covers 15 residues. V was shortened by 2 bases and J by 2 bases, with 11 bases between the two germline ends. CDR3 protein: CASSERAGFTDTQYF. CDR3 DNA sequence: TGTGCCAGCAGTGAACGGGCGGGATTCACAGATACGCAGTATTTT.

This clone was found a few times. The chain has TRBV4-3 and TRBJ2-3; 8 bases fit TRBD2. The trim removed 1 base at V and 0 bases at J, leaving 12 bases unmatched. The germline V gene encodes CDR1 LGHNA and CDR2 YSLEER. The CDR3 totals 19 residues. The CDR3 reads CASSQGTYIAGRSTDTQYF. The DNA of the CDR3 is TGCGCCAGCAGCCAAGGGACCTATATAGCGGGAAGGAGCACAGATACGCAGTATTTT.

The V call is TRBV19, the J call TRBJ2-1; possibly TRBD2 for D (5 bases). Trimming took 11 bases from V and 8 from J, leaving 19 bases between them. From germline, CDR1 is LNHDA and CDR2 SQIVND (reference sequence). The CDR3 covers 13 residues. In DNA, the CDR3 is TGTGCCGCAGCGAAACTAGTCACGGATGAGCAGTTCTTC. This translates into CAAAKLVTDEQFF. Based on the CDR3 plus reference TRBV19 and TRBJ2-1, the full variable domain is DGGITQSPKYLFRKEGQNVTLSCEQNLNHDAMYWYRQDPGQGLRLIYYSQIVNDFQKGDIAEGYSVSREKKESFPLTVTSAQKNPTAFYLCAAAKLVTDEQFFGPGTRLTVL.

Only a few counts were recorded for this clone. The DNA of the CDR3 is TGTGCCAGCAGCCTCCGGGGCGGCACAGGGTTCGATCAGCCCCAGCATTTT. This codes for CASSLRGGTGFDQPQHF. This chain uses TRBV27 with TRBJ1-5; D may be TRBD1 (6 bases). Per the germline V gene, CDR1 is MNHEY and CDR2 is SMNVEV (reference sequence). This CDR3 is built from 17 residues. The germline V and J ends were trimmed by 6 bases and 5 bases, with 23 bases remaining between them.